The table lists the clone carrying this T cell receptor beta chain with a few counts. Its specificity is not known. TCRdb's copy holds only in-frame clones and misses some; the assay was immunoSEQ multiplex PCR. The sample records some 90,000 clones, more than 75% being singletons. The CDR3 sequence is 16 residues long. Germline CDR1 reads SGHRS; CDR2 reads YFSETQ. The trim removed 6 bases at V and 2 bases at J, leaving 6 bases unmatched. Autoimmune disease history or systemic immunosuppression led to patient exclusion. The data originate from a study of OX40 agonist ivuxolimab in advanced cancers. Study-level points and caveats: Both blood CD4+ and CD8+ T cells showed clonal growth by week 6 at 0.1 to 3.0 mg/kg. CD8+ T cells (on average) carried more expanded clones than CD4+ T cells.

This sequence joins TRBV5-1 and TRBJ2-2, with TRBD2 matching over 11 bases. Sequenced material: CD4+ or CD8+ T cells sorted from blood, taken in a trial of the OX40 agonist ivuxolimab. The clonotype originates from an adult with an advanced solid tumor such as melanoma, head and neck, liver or kidney cancer. CDR3 bases: TGCGCCAGCATAACCGGGACTAGCGGAAACACCGGGGAGCTGTTTTTT. Its translation is CASITGTSGNTGELFF.